This T cell receptor beta chain was retrieved from a study of monozygotic twins with cystic fibrosis. Notes on the study in general: The repertoire was suggested to be naive-dominated, clonality median about 0.0095.

Germline-derived CDR1 and CDR2 are SGHRS and YFSETQ. The J segment lost 1 base and the V segment lost 4 bases, leaving 3 bases of the junction unmatched. The CDR3 contains 14 residues. Using immunoSEQ multiplex PCR, the repertoire was profiled, and TCRdb retains in-frame clones only, with some absent. The sample has about 15,000 clones, 95% to 97% seen once. This clone was counted once. Its antigen is undetermined. The sequencing sample was made of blood. The source of this sequence is a girl aged 2 to 10 with cystic fibrosis. The chain uses TRBV5-1 and TRBJ1-1, with 8 bases identical to TRBD1. CDR3 loop: CASSQTGENTEAFF. The CDR3 region has the DNA TGCGCCAGCAGCCAGACAGGGGAGAACACTGAAGCTTTCTTT.